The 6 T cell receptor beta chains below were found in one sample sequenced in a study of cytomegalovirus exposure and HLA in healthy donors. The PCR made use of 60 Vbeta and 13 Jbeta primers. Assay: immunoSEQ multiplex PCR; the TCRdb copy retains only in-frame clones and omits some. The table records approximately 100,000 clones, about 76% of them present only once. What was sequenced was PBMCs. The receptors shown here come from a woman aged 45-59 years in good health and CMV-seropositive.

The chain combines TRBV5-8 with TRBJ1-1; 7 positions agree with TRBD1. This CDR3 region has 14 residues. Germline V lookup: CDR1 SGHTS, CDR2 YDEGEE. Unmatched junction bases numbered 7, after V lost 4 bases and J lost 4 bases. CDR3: CASSQGEQATEAFF. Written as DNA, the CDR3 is TGTGCCAGCAGCCAGGGGGAGCAGGCCACTGAAGCTTTCTTT.

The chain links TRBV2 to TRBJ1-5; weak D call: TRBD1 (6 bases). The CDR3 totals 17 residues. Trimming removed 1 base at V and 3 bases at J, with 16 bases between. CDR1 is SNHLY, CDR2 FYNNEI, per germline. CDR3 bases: TGTGCCAGCAGTGAAGAGGGGCGGCAGGGGCACAATCAGCCCCAGCATTTT. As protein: CASSEEGRQGHNQPQHF. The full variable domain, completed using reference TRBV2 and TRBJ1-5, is EPEVTQTPSHQVTQMGQEVILRCVPISNHLYFYWYRQILGQKVEFLVSFYNNEISEKSEIFDDQFSVERPDGSNFTLKIRSTKLEDSAMYFCASSEEGRQGHNQPQHFGDGTRLSIL.

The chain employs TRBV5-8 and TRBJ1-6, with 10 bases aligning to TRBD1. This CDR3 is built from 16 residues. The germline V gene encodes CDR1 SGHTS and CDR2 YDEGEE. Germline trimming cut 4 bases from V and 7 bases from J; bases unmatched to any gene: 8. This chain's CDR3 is CASSRDRGTVNSPLHF. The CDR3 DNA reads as TGTGCCAGCAGCCGGGACAGGGGAACCGTAAATTCACCCCTCCACTTT.

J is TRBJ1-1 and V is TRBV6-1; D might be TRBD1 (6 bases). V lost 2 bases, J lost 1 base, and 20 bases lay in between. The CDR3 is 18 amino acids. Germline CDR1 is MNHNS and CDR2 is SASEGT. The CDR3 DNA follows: TGTGCCAGCAGTGAAACCCCGGGGGGCGCCTTGAGGAACACTGAAGCTTTCTTT. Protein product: CASSETPGGALRNTEAFF.

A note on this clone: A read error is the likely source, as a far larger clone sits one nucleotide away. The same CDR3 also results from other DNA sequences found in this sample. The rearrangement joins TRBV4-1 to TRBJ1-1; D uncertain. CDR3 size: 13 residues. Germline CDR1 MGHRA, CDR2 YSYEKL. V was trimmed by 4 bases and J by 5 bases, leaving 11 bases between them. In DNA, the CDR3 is TGCGCCAGCAGCCCCTCGTCGGGAACTGAAGCTTTCTTT. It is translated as CASSPSSGTEAFF.

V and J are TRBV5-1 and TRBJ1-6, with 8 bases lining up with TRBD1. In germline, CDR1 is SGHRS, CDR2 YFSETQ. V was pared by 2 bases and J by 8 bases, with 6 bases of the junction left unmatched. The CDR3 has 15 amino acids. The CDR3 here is CASSLQGGDHSPLHF. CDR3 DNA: TGCGCCAGCAGCTTACAGGGGGGCGATCATTCACCCCTCCACTTT.